The 26 T cell receptor beta chains below all came from one sample that was sequenced in a study of blood T cells in healthy people across ages. The authors ran a second PCR of roughly 6 to 11 cycles using a sample-barcoded 5' primer and a J-beta primer mix. TCRdb itself ran the 5' RACE reads through MiXCR, one entry per CDR3 protein. Altogether over a million distinct CDR3 sequences are present, approximately 43% being singletons, with the ten largest covering under 5%. Specimen: blood. These receptors originate from a woman aged 18-30 years in good health.

This chain uses TRBV27 with TRBJ2-7, with D perhaps TRBD1 (5 bases). This CDR3 region has 15 residues. Trimming took off 6 bases at V and 1 base at J, with 16 bases between the two ends. The V gene's germline CDR1 is MNHEY and CDR2 SMNVEV (reference sequence). CDR3 region: CASSPYPDKSYEQYF. The DNA for the CDR3 is TGTGCCAGCAGCCCTTATCCGGACAAATCCTACGAGCAGTACTTC.

The CDR3 DNA reads as TGCGCCAGCAGTGAGGGGTGGGGAAATGAAAAACTGTTTTTT. The encoded protein is CASSEGWGNEKLFF. This chain uses TRBV5-1 with TRBJ1-4; D is possibly TRBD1 (5 bases). The V gene's germline CDR1 is SGHRS and CDR2 YFSETQ. V lost 5 bases, J lost 5 bases, and 13 bases lay in between. The CDR3 runs to 14 residues.

This clonotype turned up a few times. The CDR3 here is CASSLTGVWTEAFF. In DNA, the CDR3 is TGTGCCAGCAGTTTGACAGGGGTATGGACTGAAGCTTTCTTT. V usage is TRBV12-3 or TRBV12-4 and J usage is TRBJ1-1, with 8 bases fitting TRBD1. The J segment lost 5 bases and the V segment lost 3 bases, leaving 5 bases of the junction unmatched. This CDR3 contains 14 residues.

This clonotype came up many times. This chain joins TRBV27 and TRBJ2-1; 10 nucleotides match TRBD2. V shed 6 bases, J shed 5 bases, and the junction held 7 bases outside the gene matches. CDR3 length equals 15 residues. Germline loops: CDR1 MNHEY, CDR2 SMNVEV (reference sequence). The CDR3 loop reads CASSPRLAGDNEQFF. The CDR3 region has the DNA TGTGCCAGCAGCCCTCGCCTAGCGGGGGACAATGAGCAGTTCTTC.

Remarks on this clonotype: A read error may produce the germline difference seen at one junction end. J is TRBJ2-5 and V is TRBV10-3; D is undetermined. This CDR3 region has 13 residues. Germline V lookup: CDR1 ENHRY, CDR2 SYGVKD. CDR3 sequence: CAIGDGVMGTQYF. The DNA for the CDR3 is TGTGCCATCGGTGATGGGGTTATGGGGACCCAGTACTTC.

V gene TRBV6-1 combines with J gene TRBJ2-4; tentatively, D is TRBD2 (5 bases). The J call may be incorrect, as the DNA end agrees better with TRBJ2-7. Germline CDR1 reads MNHNS; CDR2 reads SASEGT. This CDR3 region has 13 residues. CDR3 amino acids: CASSASPGYEQYF. In nucleotides, the CDR3 is TGTGCCAGCAGTGCCTCGCCGGGGTACGAGCAGTACTTC.

This clonotype was detected once. The chain has TRBV27 and TRBJ2-7; 11 nucleotides align to TRBD1. After removal of 5 bases from V and 2 bases from J, the junction contained 5 bases not matched to a gene. CDR1 and CDR2 (germline): MNHEY, SMNVEV (reference sequence). The CDR3 has 15 amino acids. This CDR3 reads CASSGMGQGAYEQYF. The CDR3 bases are TGTGCCAGCAGTGGGATGGGACAGGGGGCCTACGAGCAGTACTTC.

There are a few counts of this clonotype. The chain recombines TRBV12-3 or TRBV12-4 with TRBJ2-1; a weak D match, TRBD2 (7 bases). The length of the CDR3 is 14 residues. V lost 7 bases and J 11 bases, leaving 21 bases between the germline ends. The CDR3 region is CASTLGGRDDKQFF. The DNA of the CDR3 is TGTGCCAGCACCCTAGGGGGGAGGGACGATAAGCAGTTCTTC.

Points on this clonotype: The junction and the germline gene differ at one end; a read error may be behind it. The gene calls are TRBV25-1 and TRBJ1-2, with D hard to call. The germline V gene encodes CDR1 MGHDK and CDR2 SYGVNS. This CDR3 is built from 14 residues. CDR3 amino acids: CAGSELGRGYGYTF. DNA of the CDR3: TGTGCCGGCAGTGAATTAGGGCGCGGCTACGGCTACACCTTC.

The V and J genes are TRBV4-1 and TRBJ1-2, with D unclear. The germline V gene encodes CDR1 MGHRA and CDR2 YSYEKL. The CDR3 sequence is 12 residues long. Trimming removed 3 bases at V and 8 bases at J, with 10 bases between. CDR3 nucleotides: TGCGCCAGCAGCCACATAGACCGGGGCTACACCTTC. It translates to CASSHIDRGYTF.

This clonotype was picked up a small number of times. The CDR3 is CASRPQRTGGLLSYEQYF. CDR3 bases: TGTGCCAGCAGACCCCAACGGACAGGGGGACTCCTCTCCTACGAGCAGTACTTC. V usage is TRBV6-1 and J usage is TRBJ2-7; 10 positions match TRBD1. The CDR3 contains 18 residues. Losses at the gene ends were 6 bases for V and 0 bases for J; bases not matched to a gene: 14. Germline V gene data show CDR1 as MNHNS and CDR2 as SASEGT.

The rearrangement joins TRBV5-1 to TRBJ2-1; 12 bases are shared with TRBD2. Trimming removed 1 base from V and 7 bases from J; junction bases left unmatched: 6. CDR3 size: 16 residues. The germline gives CDR1 SGHRS, CDR2 YFSETQ. CDR3 in amino acids: CASSLTSGRLYNEQFF. DNA of the CDR3: TGCGCCAGCAGCTTGACTAGCGGGAGGCTCTATAATGAGCAGTTCTTC.

The V and J genes are TRBV9 and TRBJ2-5; possible D gene TRBD2, 5 bases. V lost 0 bases to trimming and J lost 2 bases, with 14 bases between them. The germline V gene has CDR1 SGDLS and CDR2 YYNGEE. The CDR3 contains 16 residues. The CDR3 sequence: CASSVESGAPQETQYF. The CDR3 coding sequence is TGTGCCAGCAGCGTAGAGAGCGGAGCCCCTCAAGAGACCCAGTACTTC.

This chain uses TRBV6-6 with TRBJ2-5, with 7 bases lining up with TRBD1. The CDR3 totals 14 residues. The germline V gene encodes CDR1 MNHNY and CDR2 SVGAGI (reference sequence). V gave up 6 bases and J gave up 11 bases; unmatched junction bases: 15. The CDR3 reads CASRYDRAAYEQYF. DNA for the CDR3: TGTGCCAGCAGGTATGACAGGGCTGCGTATGAGCAGTACTTC.

This clonotype was seen ten or more times. This chain joins TRBV7-3 and TRBJ2-1; maybe TRBD2 (6 bases). The CDR3 totals 17 residues. Germline assignment: CDR1 SGHTA and CDR2 FQGTGA. Between the trimmed V and J ends, which lost 2 bases and 6 bases, there was a span of 20 bases. This CDR3 reads CASSLDNGLRGCNEQFF. The CDR3 nucleotides read TGTGCCAGCAGCTTAGATAATGGACTCCGGGGGTGCAATGAGCAGTTCTTC.

The V gene is TRBV5-1, the J gene TRBJ2-7, with D possibly matching TRBD1 (6 bases). CDR1 SGHRS and CDR2 YFSETQ come from the germline V gene. Trimming left V 0 bases short and J 2 bases short, with 15 bases between. The CDR3 contains 16 residues. CDR3 protein: CASSLAAQGTAYEQYF. CDR3 nucleotide sequence: TGCGCCAGCAGCTTGGCTGCTCAGGGGACCGCCTACGAGCAGTACTTC.

This clonotype occurred once. The J gene is TRBJ2-3, the V gene TRBV5-1, with a tentative D call TRBD2 (6 bases). Germline V gene lookup returns CDR1 SGHRS and CDR2 YFSETQ. V was clipped by 0 bases and J by 6 bases, with 14 bases between them. The CDR3 covers 15 residues. The CDR3 DNA reads as TGCGCCAGCAGCTTGGGGGACTTCACCACGGATACGCAGTATTTT. This gives the protein CASSLGDFTTDTQYF.

In this sample, this clonotype turned up many times. The rearrangement uses TRBV9 and TRBJ2-1; 7 positions match TRBD2. The V gene end was trimmed by 2 bases and the J gene end by 6 bases; junction bases not matched to a gene: 8. The CDR3 totals 15 residues. The germline V gene encodes CDR1 SGDLS and CDR2 YYNGEE. The chain's CDR3 is CASSVGGNFGNEQFF. The CDR3 DNA follows: TGTGCCAGCAGCGTGGGAGGGAATTTTGGCAATGAGCAGTTCTTC.

This clonotype has more than one count but fewer than ten. The V call is TRBV20-1, the J call TRBJ1-2; 7 bases are shared with TRBD1. V shed 4 bases, J shed 7 bases, and the junction held 12 bases outside the gene matches. The CDR3 runs 14 residues. Per germline, CDR1 DFQATT and CDR2 SNEGSKA (reference sequence). The CDR3 DNA is TGCAGTGCTACCCCTTCCGACAGGGCACTTGGCTACACCTTC. It specifies CSATPSDRALGYTF.

This clonotype came up a few times. The rearrangement joins TRBV9 to TRBJ1-1; D gene unclear. V lost 7 bases to trimming and J lost 4 bases, with 14 bases between them. This CDR3 contains 13 residues. Germline V gene lookup returns CDR1 SGDLS and CDR2 YYNGEE. CDR3 coding DNA: TGTGCCAGCGGGCCGGGCCCGGGCACTGAAGCTTTCTTT. It translates to CASGPGPGTEAFF.

The chain recombines TRBV19 with TRBJ1-2, with TRBD1 matching 12 bases. The germline V gene encodes CDR1 LNHDA and CDR2 SQIVND (reference sequence). The CDR3 contains 14 residues. Losses at the gene ends were 6 bases for V and 2 bases for J; bases not matched to a gene: 1. As DNA, the CDR3 is TGTGCCAGTAGAGGGACAGGGGGCAACTATGGCTACACCTTC. Translation: CASRGTGGNYGYTF.

This clonotype has more than one count but fewer than ten. The chain recombines TRBV29-1 with TRBJ2-1; 7 bases agree with TRBD2. J lost 9 bases, V lost 7 bases, and 3 bases had no gene match. The CDR3 has 10 amino acids. Germline CDR1 reads SQVTM; CDR2 reads ANQGSEA. The DNA of the CDR3 is TGCAGCGCTCGCGGGAGTGAGCAGTTCTTC. It is translated as CSARGSEQFF.

This chain joins TRBV7-9 and TRBJ1-2, with D unresolved. Germline lookup yields CDR1 SEHNR and CDR2 FQNEAQ (reference sequence). CDR3 length: 15 residues. V shed 5 bases and J shed 0 bases, with 13 bases lying between them. The CDR3 here is CASSLNQAANYGYTF. The CDR3 bases are TGTGCCAGCAGCCTAAACCAGGCAGCTAACTATGGCTACACCTTC.

The CDR3 DNA sequence: TGTGCCAGCAGTTACGCGGACAGGGGGAACAATCAGCCCCAGCATTTT. This sequence encodes CASSYADRGNNQPQHF. The chain recombines TRBV6-2 or TRBV6-3 with TRBJ1-5; 10 positions match TRBD1. The CDR3 has 16 amino acids. Trimming cost V 2 bases and J 3 bases; bases outside gene matches: 4. CDR1 and CDR2 from the germline V gene are MNHEY and SVGEGT.

The chain links TRBV20-1 to TRBJ2-3, with 9 bases identical to TRBD1. Looked up from germline, CDR1 is DFQATT and CDR2 is SNEGSKA (reference sequence). This CDR3 comprises 13 residues. The J segment lost 6 bases and the V segment lost 5 bases, leaving 6 bases of the junction unmatched. This CDR3 is CSASGQGTDTQYF. CDR3 DNA: TGCAGTGCTTCGGGACAGGGAACGGATACGCAGTATTTT.

This clonotype showed up just a few times. The chain recombines TRBV10-3 with TRBJ1-2; 7 positions agree with TRBD1. Germline V gives CDR1 ENHRY, CDR2 SYGVKD. The CDR3 runs 15 residues. V lost 2 bases, J lost 8 bases, and 11 bases stayed unmatched. The CDR3 DNA sequence: TGTGCCATCAGTGAGACCGGGACAGATAAGGGCGGCTACACCTTC. As protein: CAISETGTDKGGYTF.